Listed below are T cell receptor beta chains from one sample, sequenced in a study of beta chain features in type 1 diabetes. TCRdb's copy holds only in-frame clones and misses some; the assay was immunoSEQ multiplex PCR. The sample has 680,000 or so clones; roughly an eighth are singletons. Material for sequencing was naive CD4+ T cells from blood. These receptors all stem from a man aged 18 to 30 with type 1 diabetes. CDR3s include the opening cysteine and the closing phenylalanine or tryptophan. A D gene is named only where the DNA matches it firmly. The listing skips clone size in some rows; elsewhere it reads once, few, many or a size class.

- TRBJ1-1 - 13 TRBV13 TGTGCCAGCAGCTTACGACCGGACACTGAAGCTTTCTTT CASSLRPDTEAFF
- TRBJ2-2 - 14 TRBV2 TGTGCCAGCCTTAGACAGGAGAACACCGGGGAGCTGTTTTTT CASLRQENTGELFF
few TRBJ2-7 TRBD2 17 TRBV27 TGTGCCAGCAGTGCAGCGAGCGGGGGGTCTATGAATGGCGAGCAGTACTTC CASSAASGGSMNGEQYF
- TRBJ2-5 - 13 TRBV2 TGTGCCAGCAGTGGGACGGTGCAAGAGACCCAGTACTTC CASSGTVQETQYF
few TRBJ1-2 TRBD1 16 TRBV10-3 TGTGCCATCAGTGAGTCGGGGGGACAGGGGTCCTCTGGCTACACCTTC CAISESGGQGSSGYTF
- TRBJ2-5 - 14 TRBV6-6 TGTGCCAGCAGTTACCGGGGCAACCAAGAGACCCAGTACTTC CASSYRGNQETQYF
once TRBJ2-3 - 15 TRBV7-3 TGTGCCAGCAGCTTAAACCGACAGAACACAGATACGCAGTATTTT CASSLNRQNTDTQYF
few TRBJ1-6 TRBD1 15 TRBV28 TGTGCCAGCAGTTTCGGCAGGGGGGGTAGTTCACCCCTCCACTTT CASSFGRGGSSPLHF
- TRBJ1-2 - 12 TRBV2 TGTGCCAGCACCTATTCAGGGGCCGGCTACACCTTC CASTYSGAGYTF
- TRBJ1-2 - 14 TRBV9 TGTGCCAGCAGCGGACCCCAGCCTAACTATGGCTACACCTTC CASSGPQPNYGYTF
- TRBJ2-1 TRBD2 16 TRBV5-1 TGCGCCAGCAGCTTGGGAGCGGCGGGGGGTGTAAATGAGCAGTTCTTC CASSLGAAGGVNEQFF
- TRBJ2-2 - 15 TRBV9 TGTGCCAGCAGCGTCCGGGACACCACCATCGGGGAGCTGTTTTTT CASSVRDTTIGELFF
- TRBJ1-5 - 14 TRBV9 TGTGCCAGCAGCGCGGGACGGATAAATCAGCCCCAGCATTTT CASSAGRINQPQHF
few TRBJ1-3 - 14 TRBV30 TGTGCCTGGAGTGTATTTTCCTGGGGAAACACCATATATTTT CAWSVFSWGNTIYF
- TRBJ2-2 - 14 TRBV9 TGTGCCAGCAGCGCCCTCATTCGAGCTGGGGAGCTGTTTTTT CASSALIRAGELFF
few TRBJ1-6 - 13 TRBV30 TGTGCCTGGAGCTCTTTTCTTGATTCACCCCTCCACTTT CAWSSFLDSPLHF
- TRBJ2-3 - 15 TRBV5-1 TGCGCCAGCAGCCTGAGGGCCCCGCCACGAGATACGCAGTATTTT CASSLRAPPRDTQYF
- TRBJ1-2 - 13 TRBV7-9 TGTGCCAGCAGCTCCGGGCAGGGCTATGGCTACACCTTC CASSSGQGYGYTF
few TRBJ2-7 - 15 TRBV30 TGTGCCTGGAGTGTAGGGCCAGTACTCAGCTACGAGCAGTACTTC CAWSVGPVLSYEQYF
- TRBJ1-1 - 10 TRBV20-1 TGCAGTGCTAGAGTGGGAGAAGCTTTCTTT CSARVGEAFF
- TRBJ1-3 - 16 TRBV13 TGTGCCAGCAGCTTAAAAGCAGGGGCTATTGGAAACACCATATATTTT CASSLKAGAIGNTIYF
- TRBJ2-3 - 16 TRBV6-1 TGTGCCAGCAGTGACATTGGGGGACGCGAGACAGATACGCAGTATTTT CASSDIGGRETDTQYF
- TRBJ2-3 TRBD2 15 TRBV7-9 TGTGCCAGCAGCGCGCCTAGCGGGAACACAGATACGCAGTATTTT CASSAPSGNTDTQYF
few TRBJ1-2 TRBD1 12 TRBV19 TGTGCCAGTAGTATCGGGACAGTGGGCTACACCTTC CASSIGTVGYTF
few TRBJ1-1 - 15 TRBV19 TGTGCCAGTAGTATCGGGACGGAGCTGAACACTGAAGCTTTCTTT CASSIGTELNTEAFF
- TRBJ2-7 TRBD2 13 TRBV29-1 TGCAGCGTCAATAGCGGGGGGGATAGAGAGCAGTACTTC CSVNSGGDREQYF
few TRBJ1-2 - 13 TRBV28 TGTGCCAGCAGGACAGGACCCGTCTATGGCTACACCTTC CASRTGPVYGYTF
- TRBJ2-6 - 14 TRBV6-5 TGTGCCAGCAGCTCCCGCTCTGGGGCCAACGTCCTGACTTTC CASSSRSGANVLTF
- TRBJ1-2 - 13 TRBV6-5 TGTGCCAGCAGTCCCCTTCCTCACTATGGCTACACCTTC CASSPLPHYGYTF
- TRBJ1-1 TRBD1 16 TRBV28 TGTGCCAGCAGTTTATCGTCGGGACAGCCCAACACTGAAGCTTTCTTT CASSLSSGQPNTEAFF
- TRBJ1-2 TRBD1 18 TRBV4-1 TGCGCCAGCAGCCAAGATACAAGACAGGGGGCGGGTATGGTTGGCTACACCTTC CASSQDTRQGAGMVGYTF
once TRBJ2-2 - 13 TRBV5-1 TGCGCCAGCAGGGGACAACGCACCGGGGAGCTGTTTTTT CASRGQRTGELFF
- TRBJ1-2 - 15 TRBV5-5 TGTGCCAGCACCGAGCTATTTGACAGCCTCTATGGCTACACCTTC CASTELFDSLYGYTF
few TRBJ2-1 TRBD2 21 TRBV10-3 TGTGCCATCAGTGGGACGGGACTAATAGCGGGGGGCTTAGGATCCTACAATGAGCAGTTCTTC CAISGTGLIAGGLGSYNEQFF
- TRBJ2-5 - 11 TRBV13 TGTGCCAGCAGCATTACGGAGACCCAGTACTTC CASSITETQYF
- TRBJ2-3 - 15 TRBV4-1 TGCGCCAGCAGCCCCCCCGCCCGGTTCACAGATACGCAGTATTTT CASSPPARFTDTQYF
- TRBJ2-5 - 12 TRBV10-3 TGTGCCATCAGGGACAACCAAGAGACCCAGTACTTC CAIRDNQETQYF
few TRBJ1-1 - 14 TRBV30 TGTGCCTGGGAATTTCAGGGGTGGGGCACTGAAGCTTTCTTT CAWEFQGWGTEAFF
few TRBJ2-1 - 15 TRBV7-9 TGTGCCTTTCAGTACCTCCCTCTCTCCTACAATGAGCAGTTCTTC CAFQYLPLSYNEQFF
few TRBJ2-7 - 13 TRBV7-2 TGTGCCAGCAGCCTTTACGACAGTCGCGAGCAGTACTTC CASSLYDSREQYF
few TRBJ2-3 - 14 TRBV27 TGTGCCAGCAGTGGTCACAGGGCCACAGATACGCAGTATTTT CASSGHRATDTQYF
few TRBJ2-5 TRBD2 17 TRBV19 TGTGCCAGTACCCTAGGAGCTAGCGGGGATCTACAAGAGACCCAGTACTTC CASTLGASGDLQETQYF
- TRBJ1-1 TRBD1 16 TRBV5-6 TGTGCCAGCAGCCTGAGACAGGGAACCCTGAACACTGAAGCTTTCTTT CASSLRQGTLNTEAFF
few TRBJ2-1 TRBD2 13 TRBV30 TGTGCCTGGAGTGCGACTAGCGGGGGGGTCAAGTTCTTC CAWSATSGGVKFF
- TRBJ2-3 - 16 TRBV7-9 TGTGCCAGCAGCTTAGGTCTGGGAGTGGAGACAGATACGCAGTATTTT CASSLGLGVETDTQYF
few TRBJ2-1 TRBD1 15 TRBV7-9 TGTGCCAGCAGCTTAGTTCAGGGGGCTGTCGATGAGCAGTTCTTC CASSLVQGAVDEQFF
few TRBJ2-3 TRBD1 14 TRBV7-9 TGTGCCAGCAGATGGGACAGCGGCACAGATACGCAGTATTTT CASRWDSGTDTQYF
few TRBJ2-5 - 15 TRBV30 TGTGCCTGGGTTCGGGGAGACGGGGCTCAAGAGACCCAGTACTTC CAWVRGDGAQETQYF
- TRBJ1-1 - 14 TRBV9 TGTGCCAGCAGCGTCAAGGGGGTTGGCACTGAAGCTTTCTTT CASSVKGVGTEAFF
few TRBJ2-7 - 16 TRBV7-9 TGTGCCAGCAGCTTAACTAGGGCAGGGGGGACCTACGAGCAGTACTTC CASSLTRAGGTYEQYF
few TRBJ1-2 TRBD1 15 TRBV13 TGTGCCAGCAGCTTAGGAGACAGGGAGAACTATGGCTACACCTTC CASSLGDRENYGYTF
- TRBJ2-7 - 13 TRBV13 TGTGCCAGCAGCTTAGGACAGTCCTACGAGCAGTACTTC CASSLGQSYEQYF
- TRBJ2-2 - 15 TRBV6-5 TGTGCCAGCAGTTACTTCGGAGCGAACACCGGGGAGCTGTTTTTT CASSYFGANTGELFF
- TRBJ2-3 TRBD2 15 TRBV7-2 TGTGCCAGCAACTTAGCTTCTCGCGGGGGTGATACGCAGTATTTT CASNLASRGGDTQYF
few TRBJ2-1 - 16 TRBV4-2 TGTGCCAGCAGCCAAGGCGGGACAGACAACTACAATGAGCAGTTCTTC CASSQGGTDNYNEQFF
- TRBJ2-3 - 16 TRBV27 TGTGCCAGCAGTTCCGGACGACAGGCATACACAGATACGCAGTATTTT CASSSGRQAYTDTQYF
- TRBJ2-1 TRBD1 15 TRBV27 TGTGCCAGCAGTCCAACACAGGGGTATTACAATGAGCAGTTCTTC CASSPTQGYYNEQFF